Listed below are T cell receptor beta chains from one sample, sequenced in a study of early T cells in non-severe SARS-CoV-2 infection. TCRdb recomputed calls from the 5' RACE reads with MiXCR, one row per CDR3 protein. The table includes roughly 88,000 distinct CDR3 sequences, 14% detected once. Sequencing was done on a sample of whole blood. The source is an adult who was a healthcare worker with PCR-confirmed SARS-CoV-2 infection or an uninfected control (not recorded which). Both conserved end residues are part of each CDR3. D genes are given only for firm matches. Some rows mark clone size as missing; the rest say once, few, many or name a class of expanded clone.

CDR3aa	CDR3nt	abundance	d_gene	v_gene	j_gene
CASSPTTVMNTEAFF	TGTGCCAGCAGCCCGACGACAGTTATGAACACTGAAGCTTTCTTT	many	.	TRBV7-2	TRBJ1-1
CASSWRDRGGTDTQYF	TGCGCCAGCAGCTGGAGGGACAGGGGAGGGACAGATACGCAGTATTTT	.	TRBD1	TRBV5-1	TRBJ2-3
CASSYSNFGVGGSRNEQFF	TGTGCCAGCAGTTACTCGAACTTCGGAGTGGGCGGGTCTCGCAATGAGCAGTTCTTC	many	.	TRBV6-2/TRBV6-3	TRBJ2-1
CASSLGSSYNSPLHF	TGTGCCAGCAGTTTAGGAAGCTCCTATAATTCACCCCTCCACTTT	few	.	TRBV27	TRBJ1-6
CASSDSASGYTQYF	TGTGCCAGCAGTGACTCTGCGTCCGGGTATACGCAGTATTTT	.	.	TRBV6-4	TRBJ2-3
CASSARRTSGVAPDTQYF	TGCGCCAGCAGCGCCCGCCGGACTAGCGGAGTTGCTCCAGATACGCAGTATTTT	.	TRBD2	TRBV5-1	TRBJ2-3
CASSPTGTGYSGNTIYF	TGTGCCAGCAGCCCCACTGGGACTGGTTACTCTGGAAACACCATATATTTT	.	.	TRBV7-2	TRBJ1-3
CASSYSKAGTGGSEQYF	TGTGCCAGCAGTTACTCGAAGGCGGGGACAGGGGGCTCCGAGCAGTACTTC	.	TRBD1	TRBV6-5	TRBJ2-7
CASTKGYEQYF	TGTGCCAGCACAAAGGGTTACGAGCAGTACTTC	few	.	TRBV28	TRBJ2-7
CSASRASGGAETQYF	TGCAGTGCTAGCCGGGCTAGCGGGGGGGCGGAGACCCAGTACTTC	few	TRBD2	TRBV20-1	TRBJ2-5
CASSLEGPAYEQYF	TGCGCCAGCAGCTTGGAGGGTCCAGCCTACGAGCAGTACTTC	many	.	TRBV5-1	TRBJ2-7
CASNPDRDYNQPQHF	TGTGCCAGCAACCCTGACAGAGACTACAATCAGCCCCAGCATTTT	few	.	TRBV6-2/TRBV6-3	TRBJ1-5
CASSAGRGTEAFF	TGTGCCAGCAGCGCGGGACGGGGTACTGAAGCTTTCTTT	many	.	TRBV5-4	TRBJ1-1